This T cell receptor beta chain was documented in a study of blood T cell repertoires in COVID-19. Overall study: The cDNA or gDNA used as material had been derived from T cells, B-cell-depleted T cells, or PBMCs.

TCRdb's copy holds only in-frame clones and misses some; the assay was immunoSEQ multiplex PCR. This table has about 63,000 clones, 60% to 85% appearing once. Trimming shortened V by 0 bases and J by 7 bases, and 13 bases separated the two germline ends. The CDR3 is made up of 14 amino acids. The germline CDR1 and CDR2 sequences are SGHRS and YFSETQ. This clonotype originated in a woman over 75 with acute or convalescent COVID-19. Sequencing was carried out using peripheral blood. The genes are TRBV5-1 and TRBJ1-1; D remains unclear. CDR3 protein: CASSLAGEVGEAFF. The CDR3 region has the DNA TGCGCCAGCAGCTTGGCGGGAGAAGTTGGTGAAGCTTTCTTT.